This TCR beta chain is drawn from a study of T cell changes during pregnancy in multiple sclerosis. The data were produced by immunoSEQ multiplex PCR, yet TCRdb's version contains in-frame clones alone and is incomplete. There are tens of thousands of clones in the sample; 85% to 95% occur only once, and approximately 8.6% lies in the top ten. This clone was seen once. V lost 1 base and J 4 bases, leaving 10 bases between the germline ends. Germline V gene lookup returns CDR1 SGHVS and CDR2 FQNEAQ. There are 14 residues in the CDR3. The chain uses TRBV7-8 and TRBJ1-2, with D unclear. This clonotype was obtained from a female donor with multiple sclerosis, enrolled in a pregnancy study. The specimen comprised CD8+ T cells from peripheral blood mononuclear cells, sampled in the third trimester of pregnancy. The CDR3 region has the DNA TGTGCCAGCAGCTTAGTGGGCATAACCTATGGCTACACCTTC. Translating it yields CASSLVGITYGYTF.